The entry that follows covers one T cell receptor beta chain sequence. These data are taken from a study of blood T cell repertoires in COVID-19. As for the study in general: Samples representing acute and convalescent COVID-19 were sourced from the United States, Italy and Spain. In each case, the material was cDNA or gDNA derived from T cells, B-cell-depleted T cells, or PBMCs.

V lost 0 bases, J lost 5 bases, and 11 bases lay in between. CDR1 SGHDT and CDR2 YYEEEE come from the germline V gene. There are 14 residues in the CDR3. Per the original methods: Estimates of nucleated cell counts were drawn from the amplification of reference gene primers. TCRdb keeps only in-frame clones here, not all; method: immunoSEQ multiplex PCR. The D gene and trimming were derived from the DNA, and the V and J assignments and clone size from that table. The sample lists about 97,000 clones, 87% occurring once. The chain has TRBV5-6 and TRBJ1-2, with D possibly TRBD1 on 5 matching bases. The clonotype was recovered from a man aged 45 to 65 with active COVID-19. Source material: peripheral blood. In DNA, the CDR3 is TGTGCCAGCAGCTTGGGCCAGGGCCCTTATGGCTACACCTTC. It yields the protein CASSLGQGPYGYTF. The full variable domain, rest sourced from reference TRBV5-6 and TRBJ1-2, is DAGVTQSPTHLIKTRGQQVTLRCSPKSGHDTVSWYQQALGQGPQFIFQYYEEEERQRGNFPDRFSGHQFPNYSSELNVNALLLGDSALYLCASSLGQGPYGYTFGSGTRLTVV.